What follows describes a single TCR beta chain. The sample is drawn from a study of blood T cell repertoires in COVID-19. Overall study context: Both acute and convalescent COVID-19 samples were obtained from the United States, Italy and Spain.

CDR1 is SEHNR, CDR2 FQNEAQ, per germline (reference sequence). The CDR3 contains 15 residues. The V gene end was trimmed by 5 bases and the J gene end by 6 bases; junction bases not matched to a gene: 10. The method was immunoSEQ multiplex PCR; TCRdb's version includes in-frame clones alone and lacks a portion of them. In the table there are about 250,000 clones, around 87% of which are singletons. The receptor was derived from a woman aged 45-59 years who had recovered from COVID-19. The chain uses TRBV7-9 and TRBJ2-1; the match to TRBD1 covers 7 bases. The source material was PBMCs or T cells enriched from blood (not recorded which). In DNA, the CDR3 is TGTGCCAGCAGCCTACCAGGGGACAGTTTCAATGAGCAGTTCTTC. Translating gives CASSLPGDSFNEQFF.